This T cell receptor beta chain is from a study of PD-1 blockade in classical Hodgkin lymphoma. Remarks on this clone: What it binds is not known.

Trimming left V 2 bases short and J 5 bases short, with 6 bases between. The CDR3 length is 11 residues. The germline CDR1 and CDR2 sequences are SQVTM and ANQGSEA. Some clones are missing from TCRdb's copy, which holds only in-frame ones; the method was immunoSEQ multiplex PCR. The sample has more than 12,000 clones; about 83% are singletons. Overall study findings and caveats: CD4+ TCR diversity, unlike CD8+, rose significantly by C4D1. Newly diagnosed patients had diversity similar to the baseline diversity of complete responders. Diminished baseline TCR diversity has been reported in newly diagnosed patients relative to healthy donors.

Each of the patients experienced relapse following autologous stem cell transplantation, and their brentuximab vedotin exposure differed. Complete response, partial response or progressive disease were the best responses. The chain has TRBV29-1 and TRBJ1-2, with a tentative D call TRBD1 (5 bases). The sample here was peripheral blood mononuclear cells (PBMCs), taken before the second cycle of nivolumab. The receptor's source is a human donor with classical Hodgkin lymphoma. The CDR3 reads CSVESGYGYTF. The CDR3, as DNA: TGCAGCGTTGAATCAGGGTATGGCTACACCTTC.